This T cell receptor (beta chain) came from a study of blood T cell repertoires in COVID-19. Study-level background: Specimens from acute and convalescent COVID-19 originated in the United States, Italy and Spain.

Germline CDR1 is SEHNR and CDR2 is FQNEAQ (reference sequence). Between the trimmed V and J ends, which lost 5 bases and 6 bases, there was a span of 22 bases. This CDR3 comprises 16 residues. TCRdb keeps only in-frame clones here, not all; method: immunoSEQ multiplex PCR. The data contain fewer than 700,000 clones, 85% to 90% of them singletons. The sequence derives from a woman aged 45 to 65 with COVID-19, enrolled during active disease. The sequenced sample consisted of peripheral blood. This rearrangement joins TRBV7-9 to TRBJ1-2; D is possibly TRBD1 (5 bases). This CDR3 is CASSRIRDSGIDGYTF. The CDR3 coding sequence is TGTGCCAGCAGCCGTATTCGGGACTCAGGGATTGATGGCTACACCTTC.